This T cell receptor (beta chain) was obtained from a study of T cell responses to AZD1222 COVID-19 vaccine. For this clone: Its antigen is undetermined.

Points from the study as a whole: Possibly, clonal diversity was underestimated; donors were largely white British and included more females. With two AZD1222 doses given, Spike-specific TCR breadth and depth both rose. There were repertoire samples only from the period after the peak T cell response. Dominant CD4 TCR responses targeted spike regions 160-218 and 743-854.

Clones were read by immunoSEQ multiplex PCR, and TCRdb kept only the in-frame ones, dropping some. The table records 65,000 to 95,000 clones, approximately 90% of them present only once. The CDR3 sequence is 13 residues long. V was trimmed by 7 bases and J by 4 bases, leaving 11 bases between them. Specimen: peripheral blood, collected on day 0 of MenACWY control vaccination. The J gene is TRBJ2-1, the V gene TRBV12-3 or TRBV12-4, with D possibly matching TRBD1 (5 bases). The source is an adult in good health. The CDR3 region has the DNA TGTGCCAGCACCTTGACAGTGTACAATGAGCAGTTCTTC. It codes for CASTLTVYNEQFF.